These 5 T cell receptor beta chains originate from one sample sequenced in a study of T cells in localized non-small cell lung cancer. Libraries were prepared by immunoSEQ multiplex PCR; TCRdb keeps only in-frame clonotypes and omits some of them. The data show about 7,300 clones, roughly 23% seen once. The sample in question was lung tumor tissue, obtained before any cancer treatment. The receptors shown here come from a man aged 40 to 70 with stage III squamous cell lung carcinoma.

This clone appeared a single time. This chain joins TRBV14 and TRBJ2-7, with D possibly TRBD2 on 6 matching bases. The CDR3 totals 14 residues. Germline V gives CDR1 SGHDN, CDR2 FVKESK. V lost 3 bases and J lost 3, with 12 bases in between. The CDR3 DNA sequence: TGTGCCAGCAGCCAGGGGACTGGGCTCTACGAGCAGTACTTC. This sequence encodes CASSQGTGLYEQYF.

The chain combines TRBV15 with TRBJ2-1; D may be TRBD2 (5 bases). V was trimmed by 5 bases and J by 0 bases, leaving 14 bases between them. The germline CDR1 and CDR2 sequences are LNHNV and YYDKDF (reference sequence). The CDR3 covers 16 residues. The CDR3 reads CATSGQDLSSYNEQFF. The CDR3 DNA is TGTGCCACCAGCGGTCAGGACTTGAGCTCCTACAATGAGCAGTTCTTC.

The chain links TRBV12-5 to TRBJ2-2; TRBD2 matches at 8 bases. The CDR3 contains 15 residues. Germline lookup yields CDR1 LGHNT and CDR2 FRNRAP. After removal of 6 bases from V and 2 bases from J, the junction contained 5 bases not matched to a gene. The CDR3 DNA sequence: TGTGCTAGTGGCCCTGGACTAGCCAACACCGGGGAGCTGTTTTTT. Amino acids: CASGPGLANTGELFF. The whole variable domain, remainder taken from reference TRBV12-5 and TRBJ2-2, is DARVTQTPRHKVTEMGQEVTMRCQPILGHNTVFWYRQTMMQGLELLAYFRNRAPLDDSGMPKDRFSAEMPDATLATLKIQPSEPRDSAVYFCASGPGLANTGELFFGEGSRLTVL.

This clone appeared a few times. This rearrangement joins TRBV9 to TRBJ2-5; D unclear. Trimming removed 4 bases from V and 4 bases from J, with 11 bases in between. The germline V gene has CDR1 SGDLS and CDR2 YYNGEE. CDR3 length: 13 amino acids. The chain's CDR3 is CASSSGSAETQYF. In DNA form, the CDR3 reads TGTGCCAGCAGCTCCGGCTCAGCAGAGACCCAGTACTTC.

The chain carries TRBV7-2 and TRBJ1-5; D not resolved. Germline CDR1 SGHTA, CDR2 FQGNSA. The V gene lost 5 bases and the J gene lost 0 bases, with 5 bases spanning the gap. This CDR3 comprises 13 residues. The CDR3 spells CASSPFSNQPQHF. The CDR3 DNA reads as TGTGCCAGCAGCCCCTTTAGCAATCAGCCCCAGCATTTT.